These 8 T cell receptor beta chains came from one sample sequenced in a study of cytomegalovirus exposure and HLA in healthy donors. Primers for the PCR totalled 60 Vbeta and 13 Jbeta. Profiling relied on immunoSEQ multiplex PCR, and the TCRdb table lists in-frame clones only, not all of them. The table includes 95,000 to 150,000 clones, around 67% detected once. The sequencing sample was made of PBMCs. The receptors derive from a man in his 60s in good health and CMV-seropositive.

This clone was detected only a few times. This chain uses TRBV29-1 with TRBJ1-2; the match to TRBD1 covers 8 bases. Germline CDR1 reads SQVTM; CDR2 reads ANQGSEA. The CDR3 totals 15 residues. V gave up 4 bases and J gave up 5 bases; unmatched junction bases: 12. CDR3 DNA: TGCAGCGTTGTTCGGTACAGGGGGTCCCCTTATGGCTACACCTTC. Its translation is CSVVRYRGSPYGYTF.

This chain joins TRBV10-3 and TRBJ1-5; 10 bases are a match to TRBD1. V gave up 3 bases and J gave up 13 bases; unmatched junction bases: 3. CDR3 length equals 12 residues. CDR1 and CDR2 (germline): ENHRY, SYGVKD. CDR3 amino acids: CAISDRQGAQHF. The DNA for the CDR3 is TGTGCCATCAGTGACCGACAGGGGGCTCAGCATTTT.

The chain carries TRBV11-3 and TRBJ2-5, with 12 nucleotides matching TRBD2. The DNA end lines up better with TRBJ2-7; the J call may be wrong. The length of the CDR3 is 16 residues. Germline V CDR1 and CDR2: SGHNT, YENEEA. The CDR3 nucleotides are TGTGCCAGCAGCTCTTCTAGCGGGGGGGTCTCCTACGAGCAGTACTTC. Translating it yields CASSSSSGGVSYEQYF.

The chain carries TRBV19 and TRBJ2-5; TRBD1 aligns across 7 bases. The trim removed 5 bases at V and 1 base at J, leaving 1 base unmatched. Germline V gene sequence: CDR1 LNHDA, CDR2 SQIVND (reference sequence). The length of the CDR3 is 13 residues. CDR3 residues: CASSGQAQETQYF. The CDR3 coding sequence is TGTGCCAGTAGTGGACAGGCCCAAGAGACCCAGTACTTC.

The chain recombines TRBV18 with TRBJ1-5, with a tentative D call TRBD1 (6 bases). Germline CDR1 KGHSH, CDR2 LQKENI. V shed 3 bases and J shed 4 bases, with 13 bases lying between them. The CDR3 contains 15 residues. The CDR3 DNA reads TGTGCCAGCTCACCGGCAGGGGCCGCGAATCAGCCCCAGCATTTT. Its protein is CASSPAGAANQPQHF.

The rearrangement links TRBV2 to TRBJ2-3; 7 bases fit TRBD2. The CDR3 sequence is 16 residues long. The germline gives CDR1 SNHLY, CDR2 FYNNEI. After removal of 5 bases from V and 2 bases from J, the junction contained 10 bases not matched to a gene. As DNA, the CDR3 is TGTGCCAGCAGTCGACTAGCCCCGGGAAACACAGATACGCAGTATTTT. Translated: CASSRLAPGNTDTQYF.

The CDR3 sequence: CASSSDRELQYF. The CDR3 nucleotides are TGTGCCAGCAGCTCCGACAGAGAACTGCAGTACTTC. The chain has TRBV7-2 and TRBJ2-7; a weak D match, TRBD1 (5 bases). Per germline, CDR1 SGHTA and CDR2 FQGNSA. Trimming took 4 bases from V and 9 from J, leaving 13 bases between them. This CDR3 has 12 residues.

The chain carries TRBV6-5 and TRBJ2-5; perhaps TRBD2 as D (6 bases). The CDR3 has 14 residues. Germline V lookup: CDR1 MNHEY, CDR2 SVGAGI. The ends were cut back, 2 bases at V and 1 base at J, with 8 bases in the middle. CDR3 nucleotide sequence: TGTGCCAGCAGTTACGGGGACTCCCAAGAGACCCAGTACTTC. Protein: CASSYGDSQETQYF.